This TCR beta chain originates from a study of OX40 agonist ivuxolimab in advanced cancers. Study summary: Aged roughly 23 to 80 with a mean of 60 years, they were about 83% male.

Comments on this clone: Its antigen is unidentified.

Assay: immunoSEQ multiplex PCR; the TCRdb copy retains only in-frame clones and omits some. This table holds 70,000 to 100,000 clones, around 90% found once. Whole-study results and caveats: What antigens the expanded peripheral T cells recognized was never established. In the 0.1-3.0 mg/kg groups, partial responders showed among the lowest expansion.

The cohort excluded patients with autoimmune disease history or systemic immunosuppression. Germline CDR1 SGDLS, CDR2 YYNGEE. V dropped 0 bases and J dropped 2 bases, with 13 bases sitting between them. The CDR3 covers 16 residues. Here the sequenced sample was CD4+ or CD8+ T cells sorted from blood, taken in a trial of the OX40 agonist ivuxolimab. This chain connects TRBV9 to TRBJ2-3, with D maybe TRBD2 (5 bases). This TCR was recovered from an adult with an advanced solid tumor such as melanoma, head and neck, liver or kidney cancer. The CDR3 coding sequence is TGTGCCAGCAGCGTAGAGGAGCGGAGCTACACAGATACGCAGTATTTT. It codes for CASSVEERSYTDTQYF.